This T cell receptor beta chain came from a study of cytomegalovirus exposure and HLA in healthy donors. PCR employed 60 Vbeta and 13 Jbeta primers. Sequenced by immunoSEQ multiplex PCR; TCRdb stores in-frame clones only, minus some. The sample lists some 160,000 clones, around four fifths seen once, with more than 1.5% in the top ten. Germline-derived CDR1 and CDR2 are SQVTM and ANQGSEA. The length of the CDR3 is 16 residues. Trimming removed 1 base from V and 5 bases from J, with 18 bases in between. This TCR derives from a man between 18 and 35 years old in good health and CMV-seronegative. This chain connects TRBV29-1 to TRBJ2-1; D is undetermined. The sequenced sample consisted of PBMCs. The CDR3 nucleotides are TGCAGCGTTGAAGGAAGTCCACAACAGATGAACAATGAGCAGTTCTTC. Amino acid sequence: CSVEGSPQQMNNEQFF.